The 27 T cell receptor beta chains below all came from one sample that was sequenced in a study of T cell repertoires in ileal Crohn's disease. The protocol was immunoSEQ multiplex PCR, while the TCRdb copy is restricted to in-frame clones and leaves out a portion. The table lists approximately 5,000 clones, approximately 80% of them singletons. The sample was ileal tissue. All receptors derive from an adult with Crohn's disease.

This clone was picked up a small number of times. The V gene is TRBV7-2, the J gene TRBJ2-3, with D uncertain. V was shortened by 0 bases and J by 2 bases, with 6 bases between the two germline ends. There are 14 residues in the CDR3. In germline, CDR1 is SGHTA, CDR2 FQGNSA. CDR3 nucleotide sequence: TGTGCCAGCAGCTTAGCGCGCCACACAGATACGCAGTATTTT. Translating it yields CASSLARHTDTQYF.

The chain is built from TRBV30 and TRBJ1-5; possibly TRBD1 for D (6 bases). V lost 1 base and J 1 base, leaving 11 bases between the germline ends. Looked up from germline, CDR1 is GTSNPN and CDR2 is SVGIG (reference sequence). The CDR3 extends over 15 amino acids. The CDR3 DNA is TGTGCCTGGAGTGACGGGACAATAAGCAATCAGCCCCAGCATTTT. Translating gives CAWSDGTISNQPQHF.

V and J are TRBV6-1 and TRBJ2-5, with 10 bases that match TRBD2. The CDR3 spans 19 residues. The V gene's germline CDR1 is MNHNS and CDR2 SASEGT. V lost 2 bases to trimming and J lost 1 base; unmatched junction nucleotides: 13. CDR3 coding DNA: TGTGCCAGCAGTGAACTAGGGGGGCTAGCGGGAGTAACCCAAGAGACCCAGTACTTC. It translates to CASSELGGLAGVTQETQYF.

The genes are TRBV7-2 and TRBJ1-1; D is unclear. V lost 1 base, J lost 7 bases, and 10 bases lay in between. This CDR3 contains 13 residues. Germline CDR1 and CDR2: SGHTA and FQGNSA. The CDR3 nucleotides read TGTGCCAGCAGCTTAGTACCTGGGCGTGAAGCTTTCTTT. It encodes CASSLVPGREAFF.

This chain uses TRBV6-1 with TRBJ1-5, with a possible D match to TRBD1 (5 bases). Looked up from germline, CDR1 is MNHNS and CDR2 is SASEGT. The CDR3 sequence is 13 residues long. V lost 6 bases to trimming and J lost 3 bases, with 9 bases between them. This chain's CDR3 is CASSRQYNQPQHF. In nucleotides, the CDR3 is TGTGCCAGCAGCAGACAGTACAATCAGCCCCAGCATTTT.

The rearrangement links TRBV10-3 to TRBJ1-3, with D possibly TRBD1 on 6 matching bases. CDR1 ENHRY and CDR2 SYGVKD come from the germline V gene. This CDR3 is 18 amino acids long. Trimming shortened V by 0 bases and J by 2 bases, and 17 bases separated the two germline ends. The CDR3 DNA is TGTGCCATCAGTGAGTCACCCAACAGGGTGGTGGCTGGAAACACCATATATTTT. Residues: CAISESPNRVVAGNTIYF.

The gene calls are TRBV5-1 and TRBJ1-1, with 8 bases identical to TRBD1. Germline CDR1 SGHRS, CDR2 YFSETQ. V gave up 2 bases and J gave up 5 bases; unmatched junction bases: 8. This CDR3 comprises 15 residues. The CDR3 loop is CASSFAQGVRTEAFF. CDR3 nucleotide sequence: TGCGCCAGCAGCTTCGCACAGGGGGTTAGGACTGAAGCTTTCTTT.

This clone was seen once. The rearrangement joins TRBV19 to TRBJ2-5; a possible D gene is TRBD1 (6 bases). The germline V and J ends were trimmed by 7 bases and 3 bases, with 15 bases remaining between them. CDR3 length equals 14 residues. Germline values: CDR1 LNHDA, CDR2 SQIVND (reference sequence). The CDR3 protein is CASKSGAREETQYF. Here the CDR3 DNA reads TGTGCCAGTAAATCAGGGGCTCGGGAAGAGACCCAGTACTTC.

The gene calls are TRBV27 and TRBJ2-5; tentative D call: TRBD2 (6 bases). The DNA end is a closer match to TRBJ2-7, so the J assignment may be wrong. This CDR3 contains 13 residues. In germline, CDR1 is MNHEY, CDR2 SMNVEV (reference sequence). CDR3 DNA: TGTGCCAGCGCTCCCGGGGGTCCCTACGAGCAGTACTTC. Encoded protein: CASAPGGPYEQYF.

The gene calls are TRBV19 and TRBJ2-7, with 7 bases fitting TRBD1. Trimming at V came to 1 base and at J to 3 bases, leaving 6 bases not matched to a gene. The CDR3 contains 15 residues. Germline CDR1 reads LNHDA; CDR2 reads SQIVND (reference sequence). The CDR3 nucleotides are TGTGCCAGTAGTATAGCCGGGACAGCGATCTACGAGCAGTACTTC. This codes for CASSIAGTAIYEQYF.

This clone was counted a single time. The chain uses TRBV7-9 and TRBJ2-5; TRBD1 matches at 7 bases. CDR3 length: 15 amino acids. The germline V gene encodes CDR1 SEHNR and CDR2 FQNEAQ (reference sequence). The J segment lost 7 bases and the V segment lost 3 bases, leaving 11 bases of the junction unmatched. The CDR3 reads CASSFETGYGGTQYF. The CDR3, as DNA: TGTGCCAGCAGCTTCGAGACAGGGTATGGGGGGACCCAGTACTTC.

The CDR3 sequence: CASSEFRGWPTDTQYF. The DNA of the CDR3 is TGCGCCAGCAGTGAATTCAGAGGATGGCCCACAGATACGCAGTATTTT. The chain has TRBV10-2 and TRBJ2-3; D is undetermined. In germline, CDR1 is WSHSY, CDR2 SAAADI. The CDR3 sequence is 16 residues long. Between the trimmed V and J ends, which lost 3 bases and 2 bases, there was a span of 15 bases.

The V and J genes are TRBV7-2 and TRBJ1-2; D might be TRBD1 (5 bases). Trimming took 5 bases from V and 7 from J, leaving 20 bases between them. The CDR3 covers 15 residues. Germline lookup yields CDR1 SGHTA and CDR2 FQGNSA. CDR3 residues: CASSKTVGQGFGYTF. For the CDR3, the DNA is TGTGCCAGCAGCAAAACAGTTGGGCAGGGTTTTGGCTACACCTTC. The variable domain in full, with the rest retrieved from reference TRBV7-2 and TRBJ1-2, is GAGVSQSPSNKVTEKGKDVELRCDPISGHTALYWYRQSLGQGLEFLIYFQGNSAPDKSGLPSDRFSAERTGGSVSTLTIQRTQQEDSAVYLCASSKTVGQGFGYTFGSGTRLTVV.

Here the CDR3 reads CASSYVATGYNEQFF. The CDR3 DNA reads TGTGCCAGCAGTTACGTGGCAACGGGTTACAATGAGCAGTTCTTC. The rearrangement links TRBV6-6 to TRBJ2-1, with D uncertain. The CDR3 spans 15 residues. Trimming took off 2 bases at V and 4 bases at J, with 12 bases between the two ends. CDR1 MNHNY and CDR2 SVGAGI come from the germline V gene (reference sequence).

The J gene is TRBJ1-5, the V gene TRBV11-2; D is uncertain. Trimming took off 5 bases at V and 2 bases at J, with 10 bases between the two ends. The CDR3 extends over 14 amino acids. Germline lookup yields CDR1 SGHAT and CDR2 FQNNGV. CDR3 amino acids: CASSGTEGNQPQHF. Written as DNA, the CDR3 is TGTGCCAGCAGCGGAACTGAGGGCAATCAGCCCCAGCATTTT.

The rearrangement links TRBV5-4 to TRBJ1-2; 12 bases align to TRBD1. V dropped 4 bases and J dropped 5; count of bases not matched to a gene: 12. Germline values: CDR1 SGHNT, CDR2 YYREEE (reference sequence). The length of the CDR3 is 17 residues. As DNA, the CDR3 is TGTGCCAGCAGCCGGATGGGACAGGGGGCGCTTATTTATGGCTACACCTTC. Protein product: CASSRMGQGALIYGYTF. Using reference TRBV5-4 and TRBJ1-2 for the parts outside the CDR3, the full variable domain is ETGVTQSPTHLIKTRGQQVTLRCSSQSGHNTVSWYQQALGQGPQFIFQYYREEENGRGNFPPRFSGLQFPNYSSELNVNALELDDSALYLCASSRMGQGALIYGYTFGSGTRLTVV.

The J gene is TRBJ2-2, the V gene TRBV7-9; TRBD1 aligns across 7 bases. CDR3 length: 16 amino acids. Germline V lookup: CDR1 SEHNR, CDR2 FQNEAQ (reference sequence). The V segment lost 4 bases and the J segment 3 bases; nucleotides outside the gene matches: 8. CDR3 protein: CASSSRQGSDTGELFF. In DNA, the CDR3 is TGTGCCAGCAGCTCCCGACAGGGATCGGACACCGGGGAGCTGTTTTTT. The entire variable domain, with the rest obtained from reference TRBV7-9 and TRBJ2-2, is as follows: DTGVSQNPRHKITKRGQNVTFRCDPISEHNRLYWYRQTLGQGPEFLTYFQNEAQLEKSRLLSDRFSAERPKGSFSTLEIQRTEQGDSAMYLCASSSRQGSDTGELFFGEGSRLTVL.

This chain connects TRBV12-2 to TRBJ1-1. TRBV12-2 is flagged as a pseudogene. The CDR3 sequence is 20 residues long. This CDR3 is CASRLALKRENIRTNTEAFF. The CDR3 DNA sequence: TGTGCAAGTCGCTTAGCCTTAAAGAGGGAAAATATCAGAACTAACACTGAAGCTTTCTTT.

The V and J genes are TRBV6-6 and TRBJ1-2; unclear D gene. There are 12 residues in the CDR3. Trimming cost V 7 bases and J 6 bases, with 12 bases left between them. Germline CDR1 MNHNY, CDR2 SVGAGI (reference sequence). The CDR3 sequence is CASTTTRDGYTF. The CDR3 coding sequence is TGTGCCAGCACCACCACGAGAGATGGCTACACCTTC.

The genes are TRBV14 and TRBJ2-5; TRBD2 matches at 13 bases. CDR3 length: 16 residues. The V and J ends lost 6 bases and 5 bases, in that order; junction bases with no gene match: 9. CDR1 is SGHDN, CDR2 FVKESK, per germline. DNA of the CDR3: TGTGCCAGCAGTCACCGGACTAGCGGGAGATGGGAGACCCAGTACTTC. It specifies CASSHRTSGRWETQYF. The complete variable domain, with remaining parts taken from reference TRBV14 and TRBJ2-5, reads EAGVTQFPSHSVIEKGQTVTLRCDPISGHDNLYWYRRVMGKEIKFLLHFVKESKQDESGMPNNRFLAERTGGTYSTLKVQPAELEDSGVYFCASSHRTSGRWETQYFGPGTRLLVL.

V is TRBV28 and J is TRBJ2-2; D is perhaps TRBD2 (6 bases). Trimming took 3 bases from V and 1 from J, leaving 12 bases between them. The CDR3 sequence is 16 residues long. Looked up from germline, CDR1 is MDHEN and CDR2 is SYDVKM. The CDR3 region has the DNA TGTGCCAGCAGTTTGGGAGGCGGGTGGAACACCGGGGAGCTGTTTTTT. It is translated as CASSLGGGWNTGELFF.

The V call is TRBV30, the J call TRBJ1-3, with D uncertain. Germline V gene sequence: CDR1 GTSNPN, CDR2 SVGIG (reference sequence). The V gene lost 3 bases and the J gene lost 3 bases, with 6 bases spanning the gap. The CDR3 runs 12 residues. CDR3 in DNA: TGTGCCTGGAGCGGGAATGGAAACACCATATATTTT. Amino acids: CAWSGNGNTIYF.

This clone showed up just once. The chain links TRBV10-2 to TRBJ2-7; 8 positions match TRBD2. The V gene's germline CDR1 is WSHSY and CDR2 SAAADI. There are 15 residues in the CDR3. The ends lost 7 bases at V and 2 bases at J; junction bases unmatched: 10. This chain's CDR3 is CASTELADPTYEQYF. CDR3 in DNA: TGCGCCAGCACCGAACTAGCGGACCCTACCTACGAGCAGTACTTC.

The chain carries TRBV9 and TRBJ1-3; no firm D call. V was trimmed by 4 bases and J by 4 bases, leaving 18 bases between them. The CDR3 totals 16 residues. CDR1 SGDLS and CDR2 YYNGEE come from the germline V gene. The CDR3: CASSFTIEAPGNTIYF. In DNA, the CDR3 is TGTGCCAGCAGCTTTACTATTGAGGCCCCGGGAAACACCATATATTTT.

The chain joins TRBV18 to TRBJ2-1; 7 bases line up with TRBD2. CDR1 and CDR2 (germline): KGHSH, LQKENI. This CDR3 is built from 16 residues. V lost 2 bases to trimming and J lost 6 bases; unmatched junction nucleotides: 10. Written as DNA, the CDR3 is TGTGCCAGCTCACCAATGGGCCTAGCGGTACTCAATGAGCAGTTCTTC. Its protein is CASSPMGLAVLNEQFF.

The chain links TRBV5-4 to TRBJ1-6, with 10 bases identical to TRBD1. The germline CDR1 and CDR2 sequences are SGHNT and YYREEE (reference sequence). This CDR3 is built from 14 residues. Trimming took 4 bases from V and 10 from J; bases not matched to a gene: 5. Here the CDR3 reads CASSPGQGTSPLHF. The CDR3 DNA reads as TGTGCCAGCAGCCCGGGACAGGGGACGTCACCCCTCCACTTT.

The chain is built from TRBV6-1 and TRBJ1-2; the D gene is possibly TRBD1 (5 bases). V lost 4 bases, J lost 8 bases, and 17 bases lay in between. The CDR3 has 14 residues. The germline V gene encodes CDR1 MNHNS and CDR2 SASEGT. CDR3 DNA: TGTGCCAGCAGTGGCGGGGGGTACGGTATGGGCTACACCTTC. This sequence encodes CASSGGGYGMGYTF.